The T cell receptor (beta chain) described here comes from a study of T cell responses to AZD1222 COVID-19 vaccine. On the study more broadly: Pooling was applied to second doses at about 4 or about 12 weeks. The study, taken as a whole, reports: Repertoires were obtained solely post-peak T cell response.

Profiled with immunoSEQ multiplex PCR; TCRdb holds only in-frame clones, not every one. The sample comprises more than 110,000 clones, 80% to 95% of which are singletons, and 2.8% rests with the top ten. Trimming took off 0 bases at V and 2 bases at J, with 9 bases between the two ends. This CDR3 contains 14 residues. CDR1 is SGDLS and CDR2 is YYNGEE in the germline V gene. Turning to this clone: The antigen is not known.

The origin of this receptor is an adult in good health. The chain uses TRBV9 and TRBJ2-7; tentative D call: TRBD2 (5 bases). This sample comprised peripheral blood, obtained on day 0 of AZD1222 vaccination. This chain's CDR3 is CASSVGSGPYEQYF. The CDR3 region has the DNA TGTGCCAGCAGCGTAGGGAGCGGACCCTACGAGCAGTACTTC.